These T cell receptor beta chains were read from a single sample in a study of blood T cell repertoires in COVID-19. Some clones are missing from TCRdb's copy, which holds only in-frame ones; the method was immunoSEQ multiplex PCR. The sample comprises 230,000 or so clones, roughly 79% of which are singletons, and 6.5% to 8.5% rests with the top ten. Sequencing was done on a sample of peripheral blood. The receptor source for this set is a woman of 80 years or more with COVID-19, enrolled during active disease. CDR3s include the opening cysteine and the closing phenylalanine or tryptophan. The D gene is left open where the match is weak. Clone size is not always given. Where it is, it says once, few, many or a class for expanded clones.

D,size,V,J,CDR3,DNA
TRBD2,-,TRBV5-1,TRBJ2-7,CASSPRLAGPYEQYF,TGCGCCAGCAGCCCCCGACTAGCGGGACCCTACGAGCAGTACTTC
TRBD1,few,TRBV25-1,TRBJ2-4,CASSRTGGRNIQYF,TGTGCCAGCAGCCGAACAGGGGGGCGGAACATTCAGTACTTC
-,-,TRBV7-3,TRBJ2-3,CASSLTRGSDTQYF,TGTGCCAGCAGCTTGACCAGGGGCAGTGATACGCAGTATTTT
-,-,TRBV5-6,TRBJ1-2,CASSRPGWREGYTF,TGTGCCAGCAGCCGCCCAGGATGGAGGGAAGGCTACACCTTC
-,once,TRBV19,TRBJ1-5,CASSSSGTWLYSNQPQHF,TGTGCCAGTAGTAGCTCCGGGACATGGCTTTATAGCAATCAGCCCCAGCATTTT
-,few,TRBV15,TRBJ2-3,CATSIREFSTDTQYF,TGTGCCACCAGCATCCGGGAATTTAGCACAGATACGCAGTATTTT
TRBD2,-,TRBV28,TRBJ2-1,CASSPSPAREGTFF,TGTGCCAGCAGTCCAAGTCCTGCCCGGGAGGGGACGTTCTTC
-,-,TRBV10-3,TRBJ2-7,CATATTGYEQYF,TGTGCCACCGCCACGACTGGTTACGAGCAGTACTTC
-,-,TRBV4-1,TRBJ1-5,CASSRSGYSNQPQHF,TGCGCCAGCAGCCGATCAGGGTATAGCAATCAGCCCCAGCATTTT
-,-,TRBV6-5,TRBJ2-5,CASSPGMGETQYF,TGTGCCAGCAGCCCAGGTATGGGAGAGACCCAGTACTTC
TRBD2,-,TRBV11-3,TRBJ2-1,CASSLDQGLAGGTSSYNEQFF,TGTGCCAGCAGCTTAGATCAAGGACTAGCGGGAGGAACGAGTTCCTACAATGAGCAGTTCTTC
TRBD1,-,TRBV4-3,TRBJ2-7,CASSQDETGSYEQYF,TGCGCCAGCAGCCAAGATGAGACAGGGTCCTACGAGCAGTACTTC
TRBD1,-,TRBV27,TRBJ1-1,CASSLITGVNTEAFF,TGTGCCAGCAGTTTGATCACAGGGGTGAACACTGAAGCTTTCTTT
-,-,TRBV3-1/TRBV3-2,TRBJ2-2,CASSPVLAGELFF,TGTGCCAGCAGCCCCGTCCTCGCCGGGGAGCTGTTTTTT
TRBD1,few,TRBV5-1,TRBJ1-1,CAGARDSNTEAFF,TGCGCCGGAGCCAGGGACAGTAACACTGAAGCTTTCTTT
-,-,TRBV20-1,TRBJ1-5,CSASQGNDQPQHF,TGCAGTGCTAGTCAGGGCAATGATCAGCCCCAGCATTTT
TRBD2,-,TRBV3-1/TRBV3-2,TRBJ2-3,CASSQWVAGGGTDTQYF,TGTGCCAGCAGCCAGTGGGTAGCGGGGGGGGGCACAGATACGCAGTATTTT
-,-,TRBV30,TRBJ2-3,CAWSVLSTNTQYF,TGTGCCTGGAGTGTACTTTCCACTAATACGCAGTATTTT
TRBD1,-,TRBV6-2/TRBV6-3,TRBJ1-2,CASSYPTGGYYGYTF,TGTGCCAGCAGTTATCCTACAGGGGGCTACTATGGCTACACCTTC
TRBD1,once,TRBV24-1,TRBJ1-4,CATSALTDRDEKLFF,TGTGCCACCAGTGCATTAACGGACAGGGATGAAAAACTGTTTTTT
TRBD2,-,TRBV9,TRBJ2-3,CASSDDWSGRSDTQYF,TGTGCCAGCAGCGACGACTGGAGCGGGAGGTCAGATACGCAGTATTTT
TRBD1,-,TRBV6-1,TRBJ1-5,CASSEFYRGQDQPQHF,TGTGCCAGCAGTGAATTCTACAGGGGGCAGGATCAGCCCCAGCATTTT
TRBD1,-,TRBV28,TRBJ1-5,CASSSPGQGNQPQHF,TGTGCCAGCAGTTCACCGGGACAGGGCAATCAGCCCCAGCATTTT
TRBD1,-,TRBV7-9,TRBJ2-5,CASSRGQGGPEETQYF,TGTGCCAGCAGCCGGGGACAGGGAGGGCCAGAAGAGACCCAGTACTTC
-,-,TRBV3-1/TRBV3-2,TRBJ1-2,CASSSQTMVATRGYTF,TGTGCCAGCAGCTCCCAGACTATGGTGGCTACGCGTGGCTACACCTTC
-,-,TRBV24-1,TRBJ2-1,CATSDSSSGYYNEQFF,TGTGCCACCAGTGATTCTTCCAGCGGTTACTACAATGAGCAGTTCTTC
-,-,TRBV20-1,TRBJ2-1,CSAQGNEQFF,TGCAGTGCTCAGGGAAATGAGCAGTTCTTC
-,-,TRBV28,TRBJ2-7,CASSFSAVHEQYF,TGTGCCAGCAGTTTCAGCGCGGTCCACGAGCAGTACTTC
-,-,TRBV2,TRBJ1-5,CASSGTTNQPQHF,TGTGCCAGCAGCGGGACTACCAATCAGCCCCAGCATTTT
-,-,TRBV11-2,TRBJ2-5,CASSLAVAGTQYF,TGTGCCAGCAGCTTAGCGGTGGCGGGGACCCAGTACTTC
-,-,TRBV6-5,TRBJ2-7,CASRRLGGLSYEQYF,TGTGCCAGCAGGCGACTAGGTGGTTTGTCCTACGAGCAGTACTTC
-,-,TRBV27,TRBJ1-6,CASSAKNSPLHF,TGTGCCAGCTCTGCGAAAAATTCACCCCTCCACTTT
TRBD1,-,TRBV5-1,TRBJ1-6,CASSLRDRGNSPLHF,TGCGCCAGCAGCCTCAGGGACAGGGGTAATTCACCCCTCCACTTT
-,-,TRBV7-2,TRBJ2-2,CASSQSRVPGELFF,TGTGCCAGCAGCCAAAGCCGGGTCCCCGGGGAGCTGTTTTTT
-,few,TRBV3-1/TRBV3-2,TRBJ1-2,CASNGGAAGYTF,TGTGCCAGCAACGGAGGGGCGGCTGGCTACACCTTC
TRBD1,once,TRBV15,TRBJ1-1,CATQGGNTEAFF,TGTGCCACCCAGGGGGGAAACACTGAAGCTTTCTTT
-,-,TRBV15,TRBJ2-2,CATSPPNGDRNTGELFF,TGTGCCACCAGTCCCCCCAACGGAGACAGGAACACCGGGGAGCTGTTTTTT
-,-,TRBV30,TRBJ1-2,CAWSPNQIYGYTF,TGTGCCTGGAGTCCAAACCAGATCTATGGCTACACCTTC
-,-,TRBV28,TRBJ2-7,CASSLIGYEQYF,TGTGCCAGCAGTTTAATCGGCTACGAGCAGTACTTC
-,-,TRBV18,TRBJ2-2,CASSTNRNTGELFF,TGTGCCAGCTCCACCAATAGAAACACCGGGGAGCTGTTTTTT
-,-,TRBV20-1,TRBJ1-1,CSGAMNTEAFF,TGCAGTGGGGCCATGAACACTGAAGCTTTCTTT
-,-,TRBV5-6,TRBJ1-3,CASSFLHRLSSGNTIYF,TGTGCCAGCAGCTTCCTACACAGGTTAAGCTCTGGAAACACCATATATTTT
-,-,TRBV3-1/TRBV3-2,TRBJ1-2,CASSPQGGWGYTF,TGTGCCAGCAGCCCCCAGGGAGGATGGGGCTACACCTTC
-,once,TRBV28,TRBJ2-7,CASTGKTYEQYF,TGTGCCAGCACAGGGAAGACCTACGAGCAGTACTTC
TRBD1,-,TRBV24-1,TRBJ1-1,CATRGTGGVNTEAFF,TGTGCCACCAGGGGGACAGGGGGCGTTAACACTGAAGCTTTCTTT